The sample holds many counts of the clone carrying this T cell receptor (beta chain). V lost 4 bases, J lost 8 bases, and 11 bases lay in between. The CDR3 covers 13 residues. Germline-derived CDR1 and CDR2 are SGHTA and FQGNSA. The sample originates from a study of identical twins. TCRdb ran MiXCR on the 5' RACE reads and lists one entry per CDR3 protein. The sample has hundreds of thousands of distinct CDR3 sequences; over 15% are singletons. The same specimen was also included in a second study, on T cells expressing NK-cell markers. That investigation notes: Of eight sequenced donors, seven were HCMV-seropositive and one HCMV-seronegative.

The TCR sequence derives from a woman aged 18-29 years in good health. The V call is TRBV7-2, the J call TRBJ1-4, with D unresolved. Sample: PBMCs. This chain's CDR3 is CASSSRPGEKLFF. The CDR3 nucleotides are TGTGCCAGCAGCTCCCGTCCGGGGGAAAAACTGTTTTTT.